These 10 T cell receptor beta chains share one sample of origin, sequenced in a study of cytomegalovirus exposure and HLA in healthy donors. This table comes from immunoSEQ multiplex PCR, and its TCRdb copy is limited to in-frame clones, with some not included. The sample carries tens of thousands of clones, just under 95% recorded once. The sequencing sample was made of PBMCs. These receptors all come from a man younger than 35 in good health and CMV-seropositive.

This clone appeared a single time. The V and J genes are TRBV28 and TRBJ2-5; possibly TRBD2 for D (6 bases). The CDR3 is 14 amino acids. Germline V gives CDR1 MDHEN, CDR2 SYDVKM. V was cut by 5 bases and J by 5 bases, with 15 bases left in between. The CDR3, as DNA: TGTGCCAGCAGTGACCGGGACTCAGGGGAGACCCAGTACTTC. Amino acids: CASSDRDSGETQYF.

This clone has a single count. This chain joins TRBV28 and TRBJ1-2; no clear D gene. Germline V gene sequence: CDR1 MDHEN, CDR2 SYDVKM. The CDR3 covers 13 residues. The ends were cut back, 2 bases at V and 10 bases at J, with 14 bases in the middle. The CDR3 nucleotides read TGTGCCAGCAGTTTAACTCAACCCTGGTCCTACACCTTC. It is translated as CASSLTQPWSYTF.

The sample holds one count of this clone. The CDR3 DNA is TGTGCCAGTACCGCCTACAGGGGGGCGCTTAATACCCAGAACACCGGGGAGCTGTTTTTT. Protein: CASTAYRGALNTQNTGELFF. The chain uses TRBV19 and TRBJ2-2, with TRBD1 matching 8 bases. J gave up 1 base and V 7 bases, and 20 bases lay outside the gene matches. CDR1 and CDR2 (germline): LNHDA, SQIVND (reference sequence). The length of the CDR3 is 20 residues. The whole variable domain, remainder taken from reference TRBV19 and TRBJ2-2, is DGGITQSPKYLFRKEGQNVTLSCEQNLNHDAMYWYRQDPGQGLRLIYYSQIVNDFQKGDIAEGYSVSREKKESFPLTVTSAQKNPTAFYLCASTAYRGALNTQNTGELFFGEGSRLTVL.

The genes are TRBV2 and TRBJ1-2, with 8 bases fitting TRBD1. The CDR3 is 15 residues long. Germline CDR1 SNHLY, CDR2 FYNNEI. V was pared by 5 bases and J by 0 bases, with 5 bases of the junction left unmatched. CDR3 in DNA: TGTGCCAGCAGTCAGGGGGCGTTTACTAACTATGGCTACACCTTC. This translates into CASSQGAFTNYGYTF.

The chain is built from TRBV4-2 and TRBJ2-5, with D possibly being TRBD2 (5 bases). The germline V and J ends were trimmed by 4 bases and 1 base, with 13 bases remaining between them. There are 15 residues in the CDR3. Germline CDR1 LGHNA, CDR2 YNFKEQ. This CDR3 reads CASSPLIGSQETQYF. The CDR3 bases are TGTGCCAGCAGCCCATTAATAGGGAGCCAAGAGACCCAGTACTTC.

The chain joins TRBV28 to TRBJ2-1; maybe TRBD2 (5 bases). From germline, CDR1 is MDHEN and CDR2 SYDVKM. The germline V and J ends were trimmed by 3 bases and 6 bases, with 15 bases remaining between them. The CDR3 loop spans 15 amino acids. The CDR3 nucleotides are TGTGCCAGCAGTTTGAGCGGAGAAATCGTCAATGAGCAGTTCTTC. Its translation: CASSLSGEIVNEQFF.

In DNA, the CDR3 is TGTGCCAGCAGCCCAGGGACAGGGGCCAACTATGGCTACACCTTC. Its protein product is CASSPGTGANYGYTF. The chain is built from TRBV7-6 and TRBJ1-2, with 10 bases lining up with TRBD1. There are 15 residues in the CDR3. With V trimmed by 5 bases and J by 2 bases, 5 bases remained unmatched. In germline, CDR1 is SGHVS, CDR2 FNYEAQ.

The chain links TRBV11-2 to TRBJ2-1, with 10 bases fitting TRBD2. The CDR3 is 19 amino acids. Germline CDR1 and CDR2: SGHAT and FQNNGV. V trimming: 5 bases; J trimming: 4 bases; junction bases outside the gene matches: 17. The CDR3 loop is CASSELSSGGALVYNEQFF. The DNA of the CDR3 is TGTGCCAGCAGCGAGTTATCCAGCGGGGGGGCCCTCGTATACAATGAGCAGTTCTTC.

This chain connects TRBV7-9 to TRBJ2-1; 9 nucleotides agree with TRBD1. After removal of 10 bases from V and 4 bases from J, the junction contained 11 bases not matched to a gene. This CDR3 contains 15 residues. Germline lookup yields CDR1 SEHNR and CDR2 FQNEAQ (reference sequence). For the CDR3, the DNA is TGTGCCACCACAAATGGGACAGGGCGATACAATGAGCAGTTCTTC. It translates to CATTNGTGRYNEQFF.

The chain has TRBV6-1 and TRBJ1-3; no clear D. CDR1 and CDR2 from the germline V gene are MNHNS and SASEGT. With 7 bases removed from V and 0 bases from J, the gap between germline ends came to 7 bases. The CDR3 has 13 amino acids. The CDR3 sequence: CASTVNSGNTIYF. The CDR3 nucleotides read TGTGCCAGCACAGTAAACTCTGGAAACACCATATATTTT.